A single sample gave rise to the 14 T cell receptor beta chains below, sequenced in a study of blood T cell repertoires in COVID-19. Sequencing was performed with immunoSEQ multiplex PCR; in TCRdb, only in-frame clones are kept and a portion is missing. This sample has 300,000 or so clones, with under 90% found just once. The sequenced material came from PBMCs or T cells enriched from blood (not recorded which). These receptors all stem from a woman between 50 and 59 years old who had been exposed to COVID-19.

This clone was observed a handful of times. The CDR3 here is CATSDPTGAGETQYF. CDR3 coding DNA: TGTGCCACCAGTGATCCCACAGGGGCGGGAGAGACCCAGTACTTC. V gene TRBV24-1 combines with J gene TRBJ2-5; 7 nucleotides agree with TRBD1. CDR1 and CDR2 from the germline V gene are KGHDR and SFDVKD. Trimming cost V 3 bases and J 4 bases; bases outside gene matches: 7. The CDR3 sequence is 15 residues long.

This chain links TRBV27 with TRBJ1-4; perhaps TRBD1 as D (6 bases). V lost 6 bases and J 7 bases, leaving 12 bases between the germline ends. Germline loops: CDR1 MNHEY, CDR2 SMNVEV (reference sequence). The length of the CDR3 is 13 residues. CDR3 sequence reads: CASRTTGFEKLFF. The CDR3 region has the DNA TGTGCCAGCAGAACAACAGGGTTTGAAAAACTGTTTTTT. The full variable domain, completed using reference TRBV27 and TRBJ1-4, is EAQVTQNPRYLITVTGKKLTVTCSQNMNHEYMSWYRQDPGLGLRQIYYSMNVEVTDKGDVPEGYKVSRKEKRNFPLILESPSPNQTSLYFCASRTTGFEKLFFGSGTQLSVL.

This chain's CDR3 is CASSPRGSSPHTGELFF. DNA for the CDR3: TGTGCCAGCAGCCCGCGCGGGTCGAGCCCGCACACCGGGGAGCTGTTTTTT. The chain recombines TRBV7-8 with TRBJ2-2; perhaps TRBD2 as D (5 bases). The germline V and J ends were trimmed by 5 bases and 3 bases, with 19 bases remaining between them. The CDR3 sequence is 17 residues long. The germline gives CDR1 SGHVS, CDR2 FQNEAQ.

The chain links TRBV2 to TRBJ2-1; tentative D call: TRBD2 (6 bases). The CDR3 is 12 residues long. Germline CDR1 reads SNHLY; CDR2 reads FYNNEI. Trimming removed 6 bases from V and 8 bases from J, with 11 bases in between. CDR3 bases: TGTGCCAGCAGGGGGACTTTTTATGAGCAGTTCTTC. It is translated as CASRGTFYEQFF. Drawing the rest from reference TRBV2 and TRBJ2-1, the complete variable domain is EPEVTQTPSHQVTQMGQEVILRCVPISNHLYFYWYRQILGQKVEFLVSFYNNEISEKSEIFDDQFSVERPDGSNFTLKIRSTKLEDSAMYFCASRGTFYEQFFGPGTRLTVL.

This clone was picked up one time. V is TRBV27 and J is TRBJ2-3; maybe TRBD2 (6 bases). The CDR3 loop spans 17 amino acids. Trimming shortened V by 7 bases and J by 0 bases, and 20 bases separated the two germline ends. Germline loops: CDR1 MNHEY, CDR2 SMNVEV (reference sequence). The CDR3 protein is CASTPDYRSPSTDTQYF. The DNA for the CDR3 is TGTGCCAGCACCCCGGACTACCGCTCCCCTAGCACAGATACGCAGTATTTT.

CDR3 amino acids: CASSHRDRNNYGYTF. The CDR3 region has the DNA TGTGCCAGCAGCCACCGGGACAGAAATAACTATGGCTACACCTTC. The chain joins TRBV3-1 (or the pseudogene TRBV3-2) to TRBJ1-2; 7 bases line up with TRBD1. The CDR3 length is 15 residues. CDR1 is LGHDT and CDR2 is YNNKEL in the germline V gene (reference sequence). J was trimmed by 1 base and V by 3 bases; bases with no gene match: 5.

The chain uses TRBV10-3 and TRBJ2-4; a possible D gene is TRBD2 (6 bases). Between the trimmed V and J ends, which lost 4 bases and 6 bases, there was a span of 19 bases. The CDR3 spans 16 residues. Germline CDR1 reads ENHRY; CDR2 reads SYGVKD. For the CDR3, the DNA is TGTGCCATCAGTGTAGATCCCGGGGGAGAAGGAAACATTCAGTACTTC. Protein: CAISVDPGGEGNIQYF.

The chain employs TRBV14 and TRBJ2-7; TRBD1 aligns across 9 bases. The germline V gene has CDR1 SGHDN and CDR2 FVKESK. With V trimmed by 4 bases and J by 5 bases, 3 bases remained unmatched. The CDR3 length is 13 residues. The DNA for the CDR3 is TGTGCCAGCAGCCGGGACAGGGAACACGAGCAGTACTTC. Amino acid sequence: CASSRDREHEQYF.

The chain joins TRBV10-3 to TRBJ2-3, with TRBD2 matching 7 bases. J was trimmed by 2 bases and V by 4 bases; bases with no gene match: 6. The CDR3 covers 15 residues. The germline gives CDR1 ENHRY, CDR2 SYGVKD. The CDR3 DNA reads as TGTGCCATCAGTGGTGGGACTACCTACACAGATACGCAGTATTTT. Amino acid sequence: CAISGGTTYTDTQYF.

The J gene is TRBJ2-7, the V gene TRBV10-3; 9 bases map to TRBD1. The CDR3 is 16 amino acids. The trim removed 10 bases at V and 0 bases at J, leaving 13 bases unmatched. CDR1 and CDR2 from the germline V gene are ENHRY and SYGVKD. The CDR3 region has the DNA TGTGCCAGTACCTCCTTACCGGGACAGGGCTCCTACGAGCAGTACTTC. Translated, it gives CASTSLPGQGSYEQYF.

The rearrangement links TRBV6-1 to TRBJ1-2; TRBD1 aligns across 8 bases. The V gene end was trimmed by 2 bases and the J gene end by 4 bases; junction bases not matched to a gene: 12. The CDR3 has 17 amino acids. Germline V gene data show CDR1 as MNHNS and CDR2 as SASEGT. The CDR3 is CASSESLQGASVYGYTF. In DNA form, the CDR3 reads TGTGCCAGCAGTGAATCACTGCAGGGGGCGAGTGTCTATGGCTACACCTTC.

The genes are TRBV7-9 and TRBJ2-7; 10 positions agree with TRBD2. CDR1 and CDR2 from the germline V gene are SEHNR and FQNEAQ (reference sequence). Trimming took 5 bases from V and 3 from J; bases not matched to a gene: 10. CDR3 size: 16 residues. CDR3 amino acids: CASSPPSGGIYYEQYF. Written as DNA, the CDR3 is TGTGCCAGCAGCCCCCCTAGCGGGGGTATCTACTACGAGCAGTACTTC.

V usage is TRBV7-2 and J usage is TRBJ1-4; 9 nucleotides agree with TRBD1. Germline CDR1 reads SGHTA; CDR2 reads FQGNSA. This CDR3 is 16 amino acids long. Trimming at V came to 4 bases and at J to 3 bases, leaving 6 bases not matched to a gene. CDR3 region: CASSSHGQGPNEKLFF. The CDR3 DNA is TGTGCCAGCAGCTCTCACGGACAGGGGCCTAATGAAAAACTGTTTTTT.

V and J are TRBV5-1 and TRBJ1-1, with TRBD1 matching over 8 bases. The germline CDR1 and CDR2 sequences are SGHRS and YFSETQ. The CDR3 has 15 residues. With 3 bases clipped from V and 4 bases from J, the junction kept 8 bases outside the gene matches. CDR3 sequence: CASSWETGDPTEAFF. In nucleotides, the CDR3 is TGCGCCAGCAGCTGGGAGACAGGGGACCCCACTGAAGCTTTCTTT.